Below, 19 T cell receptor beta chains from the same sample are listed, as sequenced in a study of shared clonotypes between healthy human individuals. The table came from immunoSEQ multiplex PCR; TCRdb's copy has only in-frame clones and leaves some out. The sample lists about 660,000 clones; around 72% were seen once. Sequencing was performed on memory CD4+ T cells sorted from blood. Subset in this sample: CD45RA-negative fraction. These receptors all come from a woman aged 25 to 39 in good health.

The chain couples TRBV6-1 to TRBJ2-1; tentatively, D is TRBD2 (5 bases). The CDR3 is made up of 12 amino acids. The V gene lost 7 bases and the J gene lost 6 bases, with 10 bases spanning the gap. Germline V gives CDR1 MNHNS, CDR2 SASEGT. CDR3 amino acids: CASNTRINEQFF. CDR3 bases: TGTGCCAGCAACACTAGGATCAATGAGCAGTTCTTC.

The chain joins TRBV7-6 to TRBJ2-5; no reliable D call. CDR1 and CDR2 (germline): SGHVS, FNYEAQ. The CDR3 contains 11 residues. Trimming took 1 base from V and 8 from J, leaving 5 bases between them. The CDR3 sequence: CASSLEGTQYF. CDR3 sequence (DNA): TGTGCCAGCAGCTTAGAAGGCACCCAGTACTTC.

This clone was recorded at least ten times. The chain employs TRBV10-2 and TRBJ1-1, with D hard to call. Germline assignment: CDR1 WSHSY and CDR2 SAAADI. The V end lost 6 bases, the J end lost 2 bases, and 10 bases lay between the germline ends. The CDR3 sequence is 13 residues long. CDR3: CASSGQTNTEAFF. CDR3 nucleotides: TGCGCCAGCAGCGGGCAGACAAACACTGAAGCTTTCTTT.

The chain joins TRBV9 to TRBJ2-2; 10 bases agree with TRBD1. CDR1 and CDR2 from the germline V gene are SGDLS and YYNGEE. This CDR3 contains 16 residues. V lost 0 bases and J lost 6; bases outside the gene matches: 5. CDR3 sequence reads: CASSVGDRGVPGELFF. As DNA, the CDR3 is TGTGCCAGCAGCGTAGGGGACAGGGGCGTCCCCGGGGAGCTGTTTTTT.

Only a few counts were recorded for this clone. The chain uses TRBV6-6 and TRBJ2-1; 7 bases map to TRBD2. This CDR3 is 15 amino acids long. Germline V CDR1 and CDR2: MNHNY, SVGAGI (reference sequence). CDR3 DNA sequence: TGTTCAACAGCCCAGGGCGGGAGCTCCTACAATGAGCAGTTCTTC. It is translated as CSTAQGGSSYNEQFF.

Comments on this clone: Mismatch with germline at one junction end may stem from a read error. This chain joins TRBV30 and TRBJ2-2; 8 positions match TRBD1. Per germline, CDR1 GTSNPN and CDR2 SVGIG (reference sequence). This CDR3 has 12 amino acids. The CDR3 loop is CAWRGQGGGLFF. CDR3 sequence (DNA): TGTGCCTGGAGAGGACAGGGTGGGGGGCTGTTTTTT.

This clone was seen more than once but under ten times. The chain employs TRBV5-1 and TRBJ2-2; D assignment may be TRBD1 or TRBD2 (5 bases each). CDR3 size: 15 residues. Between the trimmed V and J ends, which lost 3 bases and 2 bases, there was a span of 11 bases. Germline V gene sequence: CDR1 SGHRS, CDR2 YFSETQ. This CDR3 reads CASSSGTSNTGELFF. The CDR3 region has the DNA TGCGCCAGCAGCTCCGGGACCTCAAACACCGGGGAGCTGTTTTTT.

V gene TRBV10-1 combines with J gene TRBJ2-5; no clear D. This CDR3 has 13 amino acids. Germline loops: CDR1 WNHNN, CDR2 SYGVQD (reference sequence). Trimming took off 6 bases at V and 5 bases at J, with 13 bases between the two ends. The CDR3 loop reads CASSPSSWETQYF. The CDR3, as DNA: TGCGCCAGCAGCCCAAGTAGCTGGGAGACCCAGTACTTC.

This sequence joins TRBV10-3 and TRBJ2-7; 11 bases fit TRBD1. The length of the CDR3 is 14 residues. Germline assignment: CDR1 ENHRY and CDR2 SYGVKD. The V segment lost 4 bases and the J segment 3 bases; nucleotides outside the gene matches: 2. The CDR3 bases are TGTGCCATCAGTGGGACAGGGGGCATCTACGAGCAGTACTTC. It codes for CAISGTGGIYEQYF.

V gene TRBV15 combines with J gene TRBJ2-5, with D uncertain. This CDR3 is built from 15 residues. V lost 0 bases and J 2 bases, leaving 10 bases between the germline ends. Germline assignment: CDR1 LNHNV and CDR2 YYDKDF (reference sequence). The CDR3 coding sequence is TGTGCCACCAGCAGAGATAGAGGCATGCAAGAGACCCAGTACTTC. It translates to CATSRDRGMQETQYF. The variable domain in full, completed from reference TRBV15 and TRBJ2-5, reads DAMVIQNPRYQVTQFGKPVTLSCSQTLNHNVMYWYQQKSSQAPKLLFHYYDKDFNNEADTPDNFQSRRPNTSFCFLDIRSPGLGDTAMYLCATSRDRGMQETQYFGPGTRLLVL.

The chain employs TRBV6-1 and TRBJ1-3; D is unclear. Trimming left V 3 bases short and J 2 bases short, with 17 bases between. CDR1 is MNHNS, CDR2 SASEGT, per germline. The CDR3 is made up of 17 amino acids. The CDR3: CASSEFSPRSAGNTIYF. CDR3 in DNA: TGTGCCAGCAGTGAGTTCTCTCCCCGATCTGCTGGAAACACCATATATTTT.

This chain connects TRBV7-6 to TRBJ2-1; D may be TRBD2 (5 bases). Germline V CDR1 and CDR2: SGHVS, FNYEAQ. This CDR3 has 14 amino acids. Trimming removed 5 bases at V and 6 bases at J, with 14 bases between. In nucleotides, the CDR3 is TGTGCCAGCAGCAAGACGGTAGCGACCAATGAGCAGTTCTTC. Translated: CASSKTVATNEQFF.

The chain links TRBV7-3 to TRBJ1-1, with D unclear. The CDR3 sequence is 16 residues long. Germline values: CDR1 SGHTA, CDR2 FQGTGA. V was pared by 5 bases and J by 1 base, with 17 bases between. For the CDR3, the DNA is TGTGCCAGCAGCCTCCCCGGAGCACGTAGGAACACTGAAGCTTTCTTT. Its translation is CASSLPGARRNTEAFF.

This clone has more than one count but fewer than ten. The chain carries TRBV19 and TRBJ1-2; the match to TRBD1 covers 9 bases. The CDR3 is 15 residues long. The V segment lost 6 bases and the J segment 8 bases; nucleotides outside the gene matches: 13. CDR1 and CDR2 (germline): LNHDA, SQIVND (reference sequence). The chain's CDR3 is CASSNRGRTDRGYTF. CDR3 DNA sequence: TGTGCCAGTAGCAACAGGGGGCGCACCGACCGGGGCTACACCTTC. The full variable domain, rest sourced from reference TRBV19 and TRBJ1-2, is DGGITQSPKYLFRKEGQNVTLSCEQNLNHDAMYWYRQDPGQGLRLIYYSQIVNDFQKGDIAEGYSVSREKKESFPLTVTSAQKNPTAFYLCASSNRGRTDRGYTFGSGTRLTVV.

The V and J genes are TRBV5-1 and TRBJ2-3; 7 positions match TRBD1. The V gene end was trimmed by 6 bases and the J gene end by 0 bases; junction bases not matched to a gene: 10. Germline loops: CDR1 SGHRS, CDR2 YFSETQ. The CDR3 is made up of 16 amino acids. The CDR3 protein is CASTQGGPPSTDTQYF. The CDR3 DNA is TGCGCCAGCACTCAAGGGGGCCCTCCTAGCACAGATACGCAGTATTTT.

The CDR3: CASSEAVSTSGRVIYNEQFF. CDR3 bases: TGTGCCAGCAGTGAAGCAGTGTCGACTAGCGGGAGGGTGATATACAATGAGCAGTTCTTC. The chain uses TRBV6-1 and TRBJ2-1; TRBD2 matches at 14 bases. J gave up 4 bases and V 0 bases, and 11 bases lay outside the gene matches. In germline, CDR1 is MNHNS, CDR2 SASEGT. This CDR3 is 20 amino acids long.

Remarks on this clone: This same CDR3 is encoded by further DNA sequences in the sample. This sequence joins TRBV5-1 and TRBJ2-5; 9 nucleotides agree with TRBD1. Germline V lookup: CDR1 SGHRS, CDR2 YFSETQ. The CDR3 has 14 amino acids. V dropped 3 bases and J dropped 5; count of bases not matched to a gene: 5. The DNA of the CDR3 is TGCGCCAGCAGCTCACAGGGGGCGGGGGAGACCCAGTACTTC. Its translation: CASSSQGAGETQYF. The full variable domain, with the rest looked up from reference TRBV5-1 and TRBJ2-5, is KAGVTQTPRYLIKTRGQQVTLSCSPISGHRSVSWYQQTPGQGLQFLFEYFSETQRNKGNFPGRFSGRQFSNSRSEMNVSTLELGDSALYLCASSSQGAGETQYFGPGTRLLVL.

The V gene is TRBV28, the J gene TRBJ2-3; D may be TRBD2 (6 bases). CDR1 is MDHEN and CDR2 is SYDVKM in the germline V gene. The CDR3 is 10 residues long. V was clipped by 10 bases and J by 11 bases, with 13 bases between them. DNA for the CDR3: TGTGCCACCCAGCGTAGCGGGCAGTATTTT. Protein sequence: CATQRSGQYF.

CDR3 bases: TGTGCCACCCATCCCCGGGGGTTGGCTGGCTACACCTTC. Amino acid sequence: CATHPRGLAGYTF. The chain carries TRBV19 and TRBJ1-2, with D tentatively TRBD1 (5 bases). Trimming stripped 10 bases from V and 7 bases from J, with 19 bases between. Germline CDR1 and CDR2: LNHDA and SQIVND (reference sequence). This CDR3 has 13 residues.